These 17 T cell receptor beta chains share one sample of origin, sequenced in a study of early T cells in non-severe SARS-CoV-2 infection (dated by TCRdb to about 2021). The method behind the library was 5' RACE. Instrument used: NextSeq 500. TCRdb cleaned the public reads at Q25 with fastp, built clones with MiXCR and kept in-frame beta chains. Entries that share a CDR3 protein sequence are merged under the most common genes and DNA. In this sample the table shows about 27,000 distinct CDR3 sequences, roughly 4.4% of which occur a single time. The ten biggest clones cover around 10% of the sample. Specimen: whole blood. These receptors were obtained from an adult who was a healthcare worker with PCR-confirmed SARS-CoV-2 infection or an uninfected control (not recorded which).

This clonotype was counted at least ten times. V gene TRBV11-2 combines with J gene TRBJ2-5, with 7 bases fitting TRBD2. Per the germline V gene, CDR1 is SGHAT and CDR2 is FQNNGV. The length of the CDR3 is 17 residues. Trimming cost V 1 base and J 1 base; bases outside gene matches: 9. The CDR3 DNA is TGTGCCAGCAGCTTAGCCGAAGGCGGGAGAATCCAAGAGACCCAGTACTTC. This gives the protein CASSLAEGGRIQETQYF.

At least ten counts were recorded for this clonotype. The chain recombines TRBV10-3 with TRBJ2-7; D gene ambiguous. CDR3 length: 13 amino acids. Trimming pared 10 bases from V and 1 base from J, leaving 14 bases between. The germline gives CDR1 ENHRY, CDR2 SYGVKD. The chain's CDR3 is CATLPSGSYEQYV. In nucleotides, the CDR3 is TGTGCCACCTTACCCAGTGGATCCTACGAGCAGTACGTC.

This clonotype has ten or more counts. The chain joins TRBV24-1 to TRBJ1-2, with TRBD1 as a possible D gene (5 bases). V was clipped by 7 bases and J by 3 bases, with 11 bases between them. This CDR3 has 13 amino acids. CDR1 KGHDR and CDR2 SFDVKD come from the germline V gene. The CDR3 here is CATSRDPYYGYTF. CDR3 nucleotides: TGTGCCACCAGCCGGGACCCTTACTATGGCTACACCTTC.

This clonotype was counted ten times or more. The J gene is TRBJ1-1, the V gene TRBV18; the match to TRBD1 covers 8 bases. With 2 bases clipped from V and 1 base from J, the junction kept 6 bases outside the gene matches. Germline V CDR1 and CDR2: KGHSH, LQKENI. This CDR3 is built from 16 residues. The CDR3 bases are TGTGCCAGCTCACCAGGGCAGGGGGCAGGGAACACTGAAGCTTTCTTT. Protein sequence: CASSPGQGAGNTEAFF.

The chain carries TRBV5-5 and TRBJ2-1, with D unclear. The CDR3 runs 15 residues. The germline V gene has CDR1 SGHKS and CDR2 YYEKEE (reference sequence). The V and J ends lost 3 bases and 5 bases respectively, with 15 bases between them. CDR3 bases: TGTGCCAGCAGCTCACCTAGGACGTTAAACAATGAGCAGTTCTTC. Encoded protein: CASSSPRTLNNEQFF.

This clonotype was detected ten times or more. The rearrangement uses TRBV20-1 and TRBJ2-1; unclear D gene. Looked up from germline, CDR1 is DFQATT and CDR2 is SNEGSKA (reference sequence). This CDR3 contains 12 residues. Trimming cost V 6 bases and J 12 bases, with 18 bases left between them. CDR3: CSALRDSIAQFF. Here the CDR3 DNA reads TGCAGTGCCCTCCGAGACTCCATCGCGCAGTTCTTC.

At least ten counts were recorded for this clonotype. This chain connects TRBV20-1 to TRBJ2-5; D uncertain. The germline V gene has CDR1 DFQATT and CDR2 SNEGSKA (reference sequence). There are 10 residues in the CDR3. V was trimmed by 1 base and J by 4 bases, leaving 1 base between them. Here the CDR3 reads CSARGETQYF. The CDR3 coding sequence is TGCAGTGCTAGAGGAGAGACCCAGTACTTC.

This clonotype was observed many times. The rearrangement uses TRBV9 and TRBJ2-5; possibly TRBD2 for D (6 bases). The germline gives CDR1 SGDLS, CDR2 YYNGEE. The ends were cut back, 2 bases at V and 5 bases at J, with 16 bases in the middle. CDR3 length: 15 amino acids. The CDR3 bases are TGTGCCAGCAGCGTGGCGGGATGGTTGGGGGAGACCCAGTACTTC. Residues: CASSVAGWLGETQYF.

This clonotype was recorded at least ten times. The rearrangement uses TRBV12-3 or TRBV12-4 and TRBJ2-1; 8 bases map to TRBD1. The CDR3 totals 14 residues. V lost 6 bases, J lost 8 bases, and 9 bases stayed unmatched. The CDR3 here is CASSRTGTLDEQFF. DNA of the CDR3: TGTGCCAGCAGCCGGACAGGGACTCTCGATGAGCAGTTCTTC.

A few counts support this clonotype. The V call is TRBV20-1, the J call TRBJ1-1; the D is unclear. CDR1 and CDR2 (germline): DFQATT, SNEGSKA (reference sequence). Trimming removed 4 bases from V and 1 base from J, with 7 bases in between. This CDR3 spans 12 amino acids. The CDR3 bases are TGCAGTGCTACTAGACAGAACACTGAAGCTTTCTTT. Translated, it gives CSATRQNTEAFF.

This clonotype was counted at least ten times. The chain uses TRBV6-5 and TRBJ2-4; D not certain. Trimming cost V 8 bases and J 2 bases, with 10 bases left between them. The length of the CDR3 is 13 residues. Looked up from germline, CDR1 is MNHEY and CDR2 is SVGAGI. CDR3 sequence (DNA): TGTGCCAGCGCTGGGTTTACCAAAAACATTCAGTACTTC. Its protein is CASAGFTKNIQYF.

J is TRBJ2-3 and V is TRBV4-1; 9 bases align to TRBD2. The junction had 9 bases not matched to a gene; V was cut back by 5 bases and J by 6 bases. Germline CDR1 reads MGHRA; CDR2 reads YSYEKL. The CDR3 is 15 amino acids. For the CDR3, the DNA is TGCGCCAGCAGCTCAAGGGCGGGAGGGACCGATACGCAGTATTTT. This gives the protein CASSSRAGGTDTQYF.

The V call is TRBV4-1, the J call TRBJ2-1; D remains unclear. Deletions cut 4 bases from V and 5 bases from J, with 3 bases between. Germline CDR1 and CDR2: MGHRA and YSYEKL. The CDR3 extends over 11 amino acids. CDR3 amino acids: CASSLNNEQFF. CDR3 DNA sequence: TGCGCCAGCAGCCTCAACAATGAGCAGTTCTTC.

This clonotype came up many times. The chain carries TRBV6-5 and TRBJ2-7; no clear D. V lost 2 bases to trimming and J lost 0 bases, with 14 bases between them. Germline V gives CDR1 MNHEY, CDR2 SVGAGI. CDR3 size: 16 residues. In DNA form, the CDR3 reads TGTGCCAGCAGTTACCGGACGCCCTCGAGCTCCTACGAGCAGTACTTC. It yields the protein CASSYRTPSSSYEQYF.

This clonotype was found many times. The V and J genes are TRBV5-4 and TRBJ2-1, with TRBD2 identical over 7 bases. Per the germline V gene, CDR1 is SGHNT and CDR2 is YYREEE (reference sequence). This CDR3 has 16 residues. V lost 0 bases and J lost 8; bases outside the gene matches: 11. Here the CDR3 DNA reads TGTGCCAGCAGCTTGGATCCAGCGGGAAGTTTAGATGAGCAGTTCTTC. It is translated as CASSLDPAGSLDEQFF.

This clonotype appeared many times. The CDR3 protein is CASSPYGTAQETQYF. CDR3 sequence (DNA): TGTGCCAGCAGTCCGTACGGGACAGCCCAAGAGACCCAGTACTTC. The V call is TRBV12-3 or TRBV12-4, the J call TRBJ2-5, with 7 bases matching TRBD1. CDR3 size: 15 residues. V shed 5 bases, J shed 1 base, and the junction held 7 bases outside the gene matches.

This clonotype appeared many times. The CDR3 loop reads CASSPGSTNQPQHF. The CDR3 nucleotides are TGTGCCAGCAGCCCAGGGAGTACTAATCAGCCCCAGCATTTT. The rearrangement uses TRBV5-5 and TRBJ1-5; possible D gene TRBD1, 5 bases. CDR1 is SGHKS, CDR2 YYEKEE, per germline (reference sequence). The CDR3 runs to 14 residues. The ends were cut back, 4 bases at V and 4 bases at J, with 12 bases in the middle. Looking up the rest from reference TRBV5-5 and TRBJ1-5 gives the full variable domain: DAGVTQSPTHLIKTRGQQVTLRCSPISGHKSVSWYQQVLGQGPQFIFQYYEKEERGRGNFPDRFSARQFPNYSSELNVNALLLGDSALYLCASSPGSTNQPQHFGDGTRLSIL.